One sample yielded the 31 T cell receptor beta chains listed below, sequenced in a study of siplizumab effects on memory and regulatory T cells. TCRdb's copy holds only in-frame clones and misses some; the assay was immunoSEQ multiplex PCR. The profile shows some 100,000 clones, more than 90% of them singletons. Sample: CD4+ T cells sorted from blood. The receptor source for this set is a human donor in good health. Some clones in this sample may be carry-over from other donors' samples.

The chain employs TRBV5-4 and TRBJ1-3, with TRBD1 identical over 7 bases. V shed 5 bases and J 7 bases; nucleotides not matched to a gene: 12. CDR1 is SGHNT, CDR2 YYREEE, per germline (reference sequence). The CDR3 runs to 15 residues. Written as DNA, the CDR3 is TGTGCCAGCAGTCGACAGGGTAACCTAAGGAACACCATATATTTT. This translates into CASSRQGNLRNTIYF.

The chain uses TRBV7-6 and TRBJ2-7; 7 bases are shared with TRBD2. The CDR3 is 14 residues long. Germline CDR1 is SGHVS and CDR2 is FNYEAQ. The junction had 7 bases not matched to a gene; V was cut back by 7 bases and J by 1 base. DNA for the CDR3: TGTGCCAGCAACGGGGGAGGGCCGTCCTACGAGCAGTACTTC. Protein: CASNGGGPSYEQYF.

This chain links TRBV5-6 with TRBJ2-7, with D perhaps matching TRBD1 (6 bases). Germline CDR1 SGHDT, CDR2 YYEEEE. The CDR3 extends over 15 amino acids. V lost 4 bases to trimming and J lost 3 bases, with 17 bases between them. CDR3 coding DNA: TGTGCCAGCAGCGGGGGCTCGGGGCCCCGCTACGAGCAGTACTTC. Protein: CASSGGSGPRYEQYF.

This clone is medium-sized by share. This chain connects TRBV30 to TRBJ1-5; no firm D call. Trimming cost V 1 base and J 2 bases, with 15 bases left between them. CDR1 and CDR2 (germline): GTSNPN, SVGIG (reference sequence). CDR3 size: 16 residues. The CDR3 is CAWSGVGGWGNQPQHF. For the CDR3, the DNA is TGTGCCTGGAGTGGAGTTGGCGGGTGGGGCAATCAGCCCCAGCATTTT.

The rearrangement links TRBV18 to TRBJ2-2, with D perhaps matching TRBD1 or TRBD2 (6 bases each). The germline V gene has CDR1 KGHSH and CDR2 LQKENI. The CDR3 is 16 amino acids. Trimming took 6 bases from V and 0 from J, leaving 14 bases between them. The CDR3 region has the DNA TGTGCCAGCTCCCCTTCTGGGGGGCCGAACACCGGGGAGCTGTTTTTT. Protein: CASSPSGGPNTGELFF.

The rearrangement links TRBV10-2 to TRBJ2-1, with D perhaps being TRBD1 or TRBD2 (7 bases each). Germline loops: CDR1 WSHSY, CDR2 SAAADI. This CDR3 is built from 17 residues. Trimming left V 7 bases short and J 7 bases short, with 26 bases between. The chain's CDR3 is CASTGGGGSTFRNEQFF. DNA of the CDR3: TGCGCCAGCACAGGGGGGGGCGGTTCTACTTTCAGGAATGAGCAGTTCTTC.

The V and J genes are TRBV6-5 and TRBJ2-3; a possible D gene is TRBD2 (6 bases). CDR1 is MNHEY, CDR2 SVGAGI, per germline. The CDR3 has 13 residues. V was pared by 2 bases and J by 3 bases, with 6 bases between. CDR3 DNA: TGTGCCAGCAGTTACGGGGGGACAGATACGCAGTATTTT. Translated, it gives CASSYGGTDTQYF.

The chain has TRBV30 and TRBJ1-3, with 10 positions matching TRBD1. Germline CDR1 and CDR2: GTSNPN and SVGIG (reference sequence). CDR3 length: 17 amino acids. J gave up 0 bases and V 5 bases, and 10 bases lay outside the gene matches. This CDR3 is CAWSTGTGASSGNTIYF. The CDR3 nucleotides are TGTGCCTGGTCGACCGGGACAGGGGCGAGCTCTGGAAACACCATATATTTT.

The chain combines TRBV2 with TRBJ1-3, with a possible D match to TRBD1 (6 bases). V shed 4 bases and J shed 2 bases, with 15 bases lying between them. The CDR3 runs 16 residues. Germline CDR1 is SNHLY and CDR2 is FYNNEI. The CDR3 loop reads CASSAVNRVAGNTIYF. The CDR3 nucleotides read TGTGCCAGCAGTGCCGTAAACAGGGTCGCTGGAAACACCATATATTTT.

This chain connects TRBV18 to TRBJ1-1, with a tentative D call TRBD1 (5 bases). V was cut by 8 bases and J by 5 bases, with 24 bases left in between. The CDR3 consists of 16 residues. Germline assignment: CDR1 KGHSH and CDR2 LQKENI. The CDR3 region is CASTALGGELGTEAFF. The CDR3 coding sequence is TGTGCCAGCACCGCCCTTGGGGGGGAATTGGGTACTGAAGCTTTCTTT.

V is TRBV27 and J is TRBJ2-7; D not certain. The ends were cut back, 5 bases at V and 0 bases at J, with 8 bases in the middle. Germline V gene sequence: CDR1 MNHEY, CDR2 SMNVEV (reference sequence). The CDR3 sequence is 13 residues long. CDR3 bases: TGTGCCAGCAGTACTCCCCTCTCCTACGAGCAGTACTTC. Its protein product is CASSTPLSYEQYF.

This sequence joins TRBV6-6 and TRBJ2-3, with a weak D call TRBD2 (6 bases). The germline gives CDR1 MNHNY, CDR2 SVGAGI (reference sequence). The V end was cut by 6 bases, the J end by 8 bases, with 18 bases between. The CDR3 totals 14 residues. DNA for the CDR3: TGTGCCAGCAGCGGGAGTGATACTGGGCGTACGCAGTATTTT. Amino acids: CASSGSDTGRTQYF.

The chain has TRBV5-5 and TRBJ2-7; a weak D match, TRBD1 (6 bases). Trimming removed 0 bases at V and 1 base at J, with 17 bases between. Germline loops: CDR1 SGHKS, CDR2 YYEKEE (reference sequence). CDR3 size: 17 residues. The CDR3 loop reads CASSLAQAGGSSYEQYF. In DNA form, the CDR3 reads TGTGCCAGCAGCTTGGCCCAGGCTGGGGGCTCTTCCTACGAGCAGTACTTC.

J is TRBJ1-2 and V is TRBV15, with no clear D. There are 14 residues in the CDR3. Germline-derived CDR1 and CDR2 are LNHNV and YYDKDF (reference sequence). V lost 5 bases and J 5 bases, leaving 15 bases between the germline ends. The CDR3 spells CATSDETGRYGYTF. As DNA, the CDR3 is TGTGCCACCAGCGACGAGACCGGTCGGTATGGCTACACCTTC.

V usage is TRBV10-3 and J usage is TRBJ2-3; 14 bases match TRBD2. CDR1 is ENHRY and CDR2 is SYGVKD in the germline V gene. CDR3 length equals 18 residues. After removal of 3 bases from V and 4 bases from J, the junction contained 9 bases not matched to a gene. CDR3: CAISESGTSGSFADTQYF. The CDR3 coding sequence is TGTGCCATCAGTGAATCCGGGACTAGCGGGAGTTTTGCAGATACGCAGTATTTT.

This clone was detected only once. The chain links TRBV30 to TRBJ1-2; TRBD1 aligns across 8 bases. The CDR3 is 14 amino acids. V lost 1 base, J lost 4 bases, and 5 bases stayed unmatched. The germline V gene has CDR1 GTSNPN and CDR2 SVGIG (reference sequence). CDR3 DNA: TGTGCCTGGAGTGGGCAGACAGGGGCCTATGGCTACACCTTC. Translation gives CAWSGQTGAYGYTF.

The V gene is TRBV7-3, the J gene TRBJ2-3; D ambiguous. Per germline, CDR1 SGHTA and CDR2 FQGTGA. The CDR3 is 13 amino acids. Trimming stripped 1 base from V and 4 bases from J, with 6 bases between. In nucleotides, the CDR3 is TGTGCCAGCAGCTTAATATTGGCAGATACGCAGTATTTT. This encodes CASSLILADTQYF.

The chain's CDR3 is CASSESQGGYGYTF. In DNA, the CDR3 is TGTGCCAGCAGTGAATCACAGGGCGGCTATGGCTACACCTTC. J is TRBJ1-2 and V is TRBV6-1; a possible D gene is TRBD1 (6 bases). V was pared by 2 bases and J by 4 bases, with 11 bases between. The V gene's germline CDR1 is MNHNS and CDR2 SASEGT. The length of the CDR3 is 14 residues.

The chain links TRBV19 to TRBJ2-2; D is unclear. The CDR3 runs 17 residues. The V end lost 5 bases, the J end lost 1 base, and 17 bases lay between the germline ends. Looked up from germline, CDR1 is LNHDA and CDR2 is SQIVND (reference sequence). The CDR3 spells CASSPQFRAENTGELFF. For the CDR3, the DNA is TGTGCCAGTAGTCCGCAATTTAGGGCGGAGAACACCGGGGAGCTGTTTTTT.

The V and J genes are TRBV19 and TRBJ1-4; possibly TRBD1 for D (5 bases). The V end lost 3 bases, the J end lost 3 bases, and 11 bases lay between the germline ends. This CDR3 spans 15 amino acids. In germline, CDR1 is LNHDA, CDR2 SQIVND (reference sequence). CDR3: CASSIRVGANEKLFF. The CDR3 bases are TGTGCCAGTAGTATCCGGGTAGGGGCTAATGAAAAACTGTTTTTT.

V gene TRBV9 combines with J gene TRBJ2-7, with TRBD2 matching 13 bases. The CDR3 totals 18 residues. J was trimmed by 7 bases and V by 4 bases; bases with no gene match: 17. CDR1 SGDLS and CDR2 YYNGEE come from the germline V gene. The CDR3 nucleotides are TGTGCCAGCAGCTCCAGTACTAGCGGGAGGGCCTTGACGTGGGAGCAGTACTTC. Encoded protein: CASSSSTSGRALTWEQYF.

The genes are TRBV5-4 and TRBJ2-7, with TRBD1 matching 8 bases. The V gene's germline CDR1 is SGHNT and CDR2 YYREEE (reference sequence). There are 15 residues in the CDR3. V lost 0 bases and J lost 7; bases outside the gene matches: 9. CDR3 amino acids: CASSLAFQGAFEQYF. The CDR3 bases are TGTGCCAGCAGCTTGGCTTTCCAGGGGGCGTTTGAGCAGTACTTC.

The rearrangement joins TRBV28 to TRBJ1-4, with D tentatively TRBD1 (6 bases). Germline values: CDR1 MDHEN, CDR2 SYDVKM. The V and J ends lost 7 bases and 5 bases respectively, with 14 bases between them. The CDR3 covers 14 residues. The CDR3 sequence: CASITRGWNEKLFF. The CDR3 DNA reads as TGTGCCAGCATCACCAGGGGATGGAATGAAAAACTGTTTTTT.

V is TRBV6-4 and J is TRBJ1-2, with a possible D match to TRBD1 (5 bases). The V gene lost 6 bases and the J gene lost 4 bases, with 12 bases spanning the gap. CDR1 is MRHNA, CDR2 SNTAGT, per germline. The length of the CDR3 is 13 residues. CDR3: CASSQAGSYGYTF. The CDR3 DNA follows: TGTGCCAGCAGCCAAGCAGGGTCCTATGGCTACACCTTC.

This chain's CDR3 is CASSLRTSGSYEQYF. CDR3 sequence (DNA): TGTGCCAGCAGCTTGAGGACTAGCGGTTCCTACGAGCAGTACTTC. The chain combines TRBV5-5 with TRBJ2-7; TRBD2 matches at 10 bases. The CDR3 runs to 15 residues. CDR1 SGHKS and CDR2 YYEKEE come from the germline V gene (reference sequence). V was pared by 1 base and J by 1 base, with 2 bases of the junction left unmatched. Full variable domain (rest looked up from reference TRBV5-5 and TRBJ2-7): DAGVTQSPTHLIKTRGQQVTLRCSPISGHKSVSWYQQVLGQGPQFIFQYYEKEERGRGNFPDRFSARQFPNYSSELNVNALLLGDSALYLCASSLRTSGSYEQYFGPGTRLTVT.

The V call is TRBV2, the J call TRBJ2-7, with 7 bases matching TRBD1. Germline loops: CDR1 SNHLY, CDR2 FYNNEI. The V segment lost 3 bases and the J segment 7 bases; nucleotides outside the gene matches: 9. The CDR3 extends over 14 amino acids. CDR3 coding DNA: TGTGCCAGCAGTGAGAGAGGGGGCTGGACAGAGCAGTACTTC. This sequence encodes CASSERGGWTEQYF.

The chain employs TRBV10-3 and TRBJ2-7; 9 nucleotides line up with TRBD2. The CDR3 totals 14 residues. Germline CDR1 is ENHRY and CDR2 is SYGVKD. Trimming at V came to 11 bases and at J to 3 bases, leaving 11 bases not matched to a gene. CDR3 DNA: TGTGCCCGCCGGGTGCGGGGGGGGAACTACGAGCAGTACTTC. Translation gives CARRVRGGNYEQYF.

Points on this clone: Different DNA sequences within this sample yield the same CDR3. The chain joins TRBV7-6 to TRBJ2-7; 9 positions agree with TRBD1. Germline V gene lookup returns CDR1 SGHVS and CDR2 FNYEAQ. V lost 5 bases to trimming and J lost 2 bases; unmatched junction nucleotides: 16. The CDR3 is made up of 18 amino acids. The CDR3 nucleotides read TGTGCCAGCAGCCTCGGGACAGGGCTTCGGCCGGCTCCCTACGAGCAGTACTTC. This encodes CASSLGTGLRPAPYEQYF.

CDR3 nucleotides: TGTGCCACCACTTGGGCAGGGGGTCCCACAGATACGCAGTATTTT. The encoded protein is CATTWAGGPTDTQYF. This rearrangement joins TRBV15 to TRBJ2-3, with 7 bases lining up with TRBD1. CDR1 LNHNV and CDR2 YYDKDF come from the germline V gene (reference sequence). After removal of 7 bases from V and 2 bases from J, the junction contained 9 bases not matched to a gene. The CDR3 has 15 amino acids.

The CDR3 DNA follows: TGTGCCAGCAGTCGACAGGGGGTTGGCTACACCTTC. Encoded protein: CASSRQGVGYTF. The chain carries TRBV2 and TRBJ1-2; 9 positions match TRBD1. Germline V gene data show CDR1 as SNHLY and CDR2 as FYNNEI. V shed 5 bases and J 7 bases; nucleotides not matched to a gene: 2. The length of the CDR3 is 12 residues.

V and J are TRBV18 and TRBJ2-4; no firm D call. Germline V gene sequence: CDR1 KGHSH, CDR2 LQKENI. The CDR3 extends over 14 amino acids. V lost 6 bases and J 3 bases, leaving 12 bases between the germline ends. This chain's CDR3 is CASSDNLGKNIQYF. The CDR3 DNA is TGTGCCAGCTCCGACAACCTGGGCAAAAACATTCAGTACTTC.